A selection of T cell receptor beta chains follows, all from one sample in a study of blood T cell repertoires in COVID-19. Sequencing was performed with immunoSEQ multiplex PCR; in TCRdb, only in-frame clones are kept and a portion is missing. The sample holds 200,000 to 300,000 clones, about 88% seen once. The specimen was peripheral blood. The receptors were gathered from a woman aged 65 to 85 with active or convalescent COVID-19. The CDR3 runs from the conserved cysteine through the conserved F or W. D genes are given only for firm matches. For some rows the clone size is stated as once, few or many, or as a class when expanded; others skip it.

d_call | j_call | v_call | clone_size | cdr3_aa | cdr3_nt
TRBD1 | TRBJ1-5 | TRBV19 | few | CASSGTGPNQPQHF | TGTGCCAGTAGTGGGACAGGTCCGAATCAGCCCCAGCATTTT
NA | TRBJ1-3 | TRBV5-1 | NA | CASSRTGDIGNTIYF | TGCGCCAGCAGCCGAACAGGCGACATTGGAAACACCATATATTTT
TRBD2 | TRBJ2-5 | TRBV11-3 | NA | CASSLLAGAQETQYF | TGTGCCAGCAGCTTACTAGCGGGAGCTCAAGAGACCCAGTACTTC
NA | TRBJ1-2 | TRBV6-5 | NA | CASKAGVSGYTF | TGTGCCAGCAAAGCAGGGGTTTCTGGCTACACCTTC
TRBD1 | TRBJ1-1 | TRBV4-3 | NA | CASSQNARQGGAFF | TGCGCCAGCAGCCAGAACGCGCGACAGGGGGGAGCTTTCTTT
NA | TRBJ2-1 | TRBV14 | NA | CASSPLEGPYNEQFF | TGTGCCAGCAGCCCTCTGGAGGGGCCCTACAATGAGCAGTTCTTC
TRBD2 | TRBJ2-7 | TRBV5-4 | NA | CASSVAGDPYEQYF | TGTGCCAGCAGCGTAGCGGGAGACCCCTACGAGCAGTACTTC
NA | TRBJ1-1 | TRBV3-1/TRBV3-2 | NA | CASSQGTGTLEAFF | TGTGCCAGCAGCCAAGGTACAGGTACACTTGAAGCTTTCTTT
NA | TRBJ1-2 | TRBV5-5 | NA | CASSLGGGDGYTF | TGTGCCAGCAGCTTGGGAGGAGGTGATGGCTACACCTTC
NA | TRBJ1-3 | TRBV19 | NA | CASSIRTFEGNTIYF | TGTGCCAGTAGTATACGGACATTTGAAGGAAACACCATATATTTT
TRBD1 | TRBJ1-2 | TRBV4-2 | NA | CASSQGDRLFDGYTF | TGTGCCAGCAGCCAGGGGGACAGACTTTTTGATGGCTACACCTTC
TRBD2 | TRBJ2-2 | TRBV7-8 | NA | CASSLAAPREGGELFF | TGTGCCAGCAGCTTAGCGGCCCCTAGGGAGGGCGGGGAGCTGTTTTTT
NA | TRBJ2-2 | TRBV2 | NA | CASKGLDTGELFF | TGTGCCAGCAAGGGGTTAGACACCGGGGAGCTGTTTTTT
TRBD1 | TRBJ2-6 | TRBV11-2 | NA | CASNNRGDYSGANVLTF | TGTGCCAGCAACAACAGGGGGGATTACTCTGGGGCCAACGTCCTGACTTTC
TRBD1 | TRBJ1-2 | TRBV20-1 | NA | CSASPNTGVSDGYTF | TGCAGTGCTAGTCCGAATACAGGGGTGTCGGATGGCTACACCTTC
TRBD1 | TRBJ2-3 | TRBV6-5 | NA | CASSPWTGLTDTQYF | TGTGCCAGCAGTCCCTGGACAGGTCTCACAGATACGCAGTATTTT
NA | TRBJ2-7 | TRBV7-9 | NA | CASSLASQGGEQYF | TGTGCCAGCAGCTTAGCGAGCCAGGGGGGAGAGCAGTACTTC
NA | TRBJ1-1 | TRBV3-1/TRBV3-2 | NA | CASSQVPRTEAFF | TGTGCCAGCAGCCAGGTCCCGCGGACTGAAGCTTTCTTT
NA | TRBJ2-1 | TRBV6-4 | NA | CASSGFYIRINVYNEQFF | TGTGCCAGCAGTGGTTTCTATATTAGAATCAACGTCTACAATGAGCAGTTCTTC
NA | TRBJ1-5 | TRBV29-1 | NA | CSVGQNNQPQHF | TGCAGCGTTGGACAGAACAATCAGCCCCAGCATTTT
NA | TRBJ2-1 | TRBV11-2 | NA | CASSLETTANNEQFF | TGTGCCAGCAGCTTAGAGACTACCGCTAACAATGAGCAGTTCTTC
NA | TRBJ1-3 | TRBV3-1/TRBV3-2 | few | CASAQGAGNTIYF | TGTGCCAGCGCACAGGGTGCTGGAAACACCATATATTTT
TRBD1 | TRBJ1-2 | TRBV5-4 | NA | CASSLGDSTNYGYTF | TGTGCCAGCAGCTTGGGGGACAGTACTAACTATGGCTACACCTTC
NA | TRBJ2-3 | TRBV19 | NA | CASSPSPSTDTQYF | TGTGCCAGTAGTCCCTCTCCTAGCACAGATACGCAGTATTTT
NA | TRBJ2-7 | TRBV5-1 | few | CASSPAQGGYEQYF | TGCGCCAGCAGCCCAGCGCAGGGCGGCTACGAGCAGTACTTC
TRBD1 | TRBJ2-7 | TRBV3-1/TRBV3-2 | NA | CASSQNRQGSEQYF | TGTGCCAGCAGCCAAAACAGACAGGGCTCCGAGCAGTACTTC
NA | TRBJ1-1 | TRBV7-2 | NA | CASSFQQDTEAFF | TGTGCCAGCAGCTTTCAGCAGGACACTGAAGCTTTCTTT
NA | TRBJ2-5 | TRBV6-4 | few | CASSNRPGETQYF | TGTGCCAGCAGCAACAGGCCAGGGGAGACCCAGTACTTC
NA | TRBJ2-2 | TRBV19 | once | CASSIGGFGRASGELFF | TGTGCCAGTAGTATAGGCGGCTTTGGCAGAGCATCCGGGGAGCTGTTTTTT
TRBD1 | TRBJ1-2 | TRBV7-9 | few | CASSFEGAAVYTF | TGTGCCAGCAGCTTTGAGGGGGCGGCCGTTTACACCTTC
TRBD1 | TRBJ1-2 | TRBV7-2 | NA | CASSFRDSRRYTF | TGTGCCAGCAGCTTCCGGGACAGTCGGAGGTACACCTTC
NA | TRBJ2-7 | TRBV20-1 | few | CSAGEVYEQYF | TGCAGTGCTGGGGAGGTCTACGAGCAGTACTTC
NA | TRBJ1-5 | TRBV30 | NA | CAWSNLWGLNQPQHF | TGTGCCTGGAGTAATCTCTGGGGCCTCAATCAGCCCCAGCATTTT
TRBD1 | TRBJ1-4 | TRBV6-4 | NA | CASSDTGGRLFF | TGTGCCAGCAGTGACACAGGGGGACGACTGTTTTTT
TRBD1 | TRBJ1-1 | TRBV6-5 | NA | CASSRTGGVTEAFF | TGTGCCAGCAGTCGTACAGGGGGCGTCACTGAAGCTTTCTTT
NA | TRBJ2-2 | TRBV5-8 | NA | CASSPDEAGELFF | TGTGCCAGCAGCCCCGATGAGGCCGGGGAGCTGTTTTTT
NA | TRBJ2-2 | TRBV6-5 | few | CASARGETGELFF | TGTGCCAGCGCCCGCGGGGAAACCGGGGAGCTGTTTTTT
NA | TRBJ2-4 | TRBV7-9 | NA | CASSLTRNIQYF | TGTGCCAGCAGCCTCACAAGAAACATTCAGTACTTC
TRBD1 | TRBJ1-4 | TRBV15 | NA | CATSRDGVDRREKLFF | TGTGCCACCAGCAGAGATGGGGTGGACAGGAGGGAAAAACTGTTTTTT
NA | TRBJ2-3 | TRBV3-1/TRBV3-2 | NA | CASSQAVLDTQYF | TGTGCCAGCAGCCAAGCGGTGCTGGATACGCAGTATTTT
NA | TRBJ1-4 | TRBV19 | NA | CASSMSGEGRKLFF | TGTGCCAGTAGTATGTCAGGGGAGGGTAGGAAACTGTTTTTT
NA | TRBJ2-7 | TRBV18 | NA | CASSPAVYEQYF | TGTGCCAGCTCACCGGCAGTTTACGAGCAGTACTTC
NA | TRBJ2-3 | TRBV21-1 | NA | CASSKRLKRGDRGTDTQYF | TGTGCCAGCAGCAAAAGACTTAAAAGGGGCGACCGGGGCACAGATACGCAGTATTTT
NA | TRBJ1-1 | TRBV10-3 | NA | CAISDTEQGRAFF | TGTGCCATCAGTGACACGGAACAGGGTAGGGCTTTCTTT
NA | TRBJ2-4 | TRBV18 | NA | CASSPIAKNIQYF | TGTGCCAGCTCACCCATAGCCAAAAACATTCAGTACTTC
TRBD1 | TRBJ1-1 | TRBV5-1 | NA | CASSRDREGAFF | TGCGCCAGCAGCCGGGACAGGGAGGGAGCTTTCTTT
NA | TRBJ2-2 | TRBV11-2 | NA | CASSLGGTGVSLFF | TGTGCCAGCAGCTTGGGTGGCACAGGTGTGTCGCTGTTTTTT
TRBD2 | TRBJ2-7 | TRBV29-1 | NA | CSVERLAGGVSTYEQYF | TGCAGCGTTGAACGTCTAGCGGGGGGTGTAAGCACCTACGAGCAGTACTTC
NA | TRBJ2-3 | TRBV7-9 | NA | CASSSLGLWGDTQYF | TGTGCCAGCAGCTCCCTAGGGCTTTGGGGCGATACGCAGTATTTT
NA | TRBJ1-5 | TRBV5-6 | NA | CASSSGTPSNQPQHF | TGTGCCAGCAGCTCCGGGACACCTAGCAATCAGCCCCAGCATTTT
TRBD1 | TRBJ1-1 | TRBV7-8 | NA | CASSLTGGNTEAFF | TGTGCCAGCAGCTTAACAGGGGGTAACACTGAAGCTTTCTTT
NA | TRBJ2-3 | TRBV18 | NA | CASSPRLSGTSTDTQYF | TGTGCCAGCTCACCGAGACTTTCGGGGACTAGCACAGATACGCAGTATTTT
NA | TRBJ1-6 | TRBV19 | NA | CASSIQVKSPLHF | TGTGCCAGTAGTATACAGGTTAAATCACCCCTCCACTTT
NA | TRBJ2-3 | TRBV3-1/TRBV3-2 | NA | CASSHTSGDTQYF | TGTGCCAGCAGCCATACTTCCGGGGATACGCAGTATTTT
NA | TRBJ2-3 | TRBV11-1 | NA | CAKEGNEDTQYF | TGTGCTAAGGAGGGTAACGAAGATACGCAGTATTTT